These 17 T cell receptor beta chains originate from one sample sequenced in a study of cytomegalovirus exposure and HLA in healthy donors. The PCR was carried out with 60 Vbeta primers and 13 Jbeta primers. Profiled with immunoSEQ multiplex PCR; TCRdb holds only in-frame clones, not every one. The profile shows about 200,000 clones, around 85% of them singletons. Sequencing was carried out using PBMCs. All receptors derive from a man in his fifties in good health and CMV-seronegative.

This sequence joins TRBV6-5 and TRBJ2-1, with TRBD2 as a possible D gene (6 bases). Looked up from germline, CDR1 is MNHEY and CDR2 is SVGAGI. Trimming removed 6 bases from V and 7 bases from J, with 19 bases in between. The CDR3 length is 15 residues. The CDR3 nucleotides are TGTGCCAGCAGCCGGACGGGAGCCTCGGGAAATGAGCAGTTCTTC. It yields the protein CASSRTGASGNEQFF.

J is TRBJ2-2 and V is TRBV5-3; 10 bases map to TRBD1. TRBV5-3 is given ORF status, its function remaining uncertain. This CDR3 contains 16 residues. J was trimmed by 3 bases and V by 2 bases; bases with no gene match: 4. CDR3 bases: TGTGCCAGAAGCTTTGGGGACAGGGGCTACACCGGGGAGCTGTTTTTT. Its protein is CARSFGDRGYTGELFF.

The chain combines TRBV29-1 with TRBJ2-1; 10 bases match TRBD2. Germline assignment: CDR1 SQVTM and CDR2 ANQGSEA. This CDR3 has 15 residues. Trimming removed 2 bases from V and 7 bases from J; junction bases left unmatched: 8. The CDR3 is CSVEPAGGLRNEQFF. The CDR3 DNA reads TGCAGCGTTGAACCAGCGGGAGGGCTCAGGAATGAGCAGTTCTTC.

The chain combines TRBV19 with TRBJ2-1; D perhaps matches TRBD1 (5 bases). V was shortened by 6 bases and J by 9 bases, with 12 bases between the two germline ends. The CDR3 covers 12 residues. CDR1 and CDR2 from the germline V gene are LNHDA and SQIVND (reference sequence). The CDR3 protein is CASSPQGGEQFF. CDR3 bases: TGTGCCAGTAGCCCGCAGGGTGGTGAGCAGTTCTTC.

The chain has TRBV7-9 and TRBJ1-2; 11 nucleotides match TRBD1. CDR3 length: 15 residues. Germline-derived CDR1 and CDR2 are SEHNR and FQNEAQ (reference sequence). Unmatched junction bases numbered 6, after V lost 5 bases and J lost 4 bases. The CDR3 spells CASSRTGGSSYGYTF. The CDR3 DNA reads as TGTGCCAGCAGCCGGACAGGGGGCAGTAGCTATGGCTACACCTTC.

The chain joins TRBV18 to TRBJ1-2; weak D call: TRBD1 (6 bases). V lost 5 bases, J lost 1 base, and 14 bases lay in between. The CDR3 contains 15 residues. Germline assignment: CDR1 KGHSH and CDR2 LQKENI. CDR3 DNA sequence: TGTGCCAGCTCAGGCGACAGGAGCCTTAACTATGGCTACACCTTC. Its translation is CASSGDRSLNYGYTF. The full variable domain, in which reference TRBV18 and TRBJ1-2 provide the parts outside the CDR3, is NAGVMQNPRHLVRRRGQEARLRCSPMKGHSHVYWYRQLPEEGLKFMVYLQKENIIDESGMPKERFSAEFPKEGPSILRIQQVVRGDSAAYFCASSGDRSLNYGYTFGSGTRLTVV.

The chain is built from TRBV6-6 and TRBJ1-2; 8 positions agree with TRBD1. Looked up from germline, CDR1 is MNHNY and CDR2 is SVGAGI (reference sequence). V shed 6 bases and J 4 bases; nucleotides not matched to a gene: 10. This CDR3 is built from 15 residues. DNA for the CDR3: TGTGCCAGCAGCAACGGACAGGGAAGGGTCTATGGCTACACCTTC. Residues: CASSNGQGRVYGYTF.

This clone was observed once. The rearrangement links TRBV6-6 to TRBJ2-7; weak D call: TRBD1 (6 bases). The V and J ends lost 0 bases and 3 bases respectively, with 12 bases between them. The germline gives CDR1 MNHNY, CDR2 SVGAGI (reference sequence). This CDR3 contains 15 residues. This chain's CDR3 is CASSYSPQGNYEQYF. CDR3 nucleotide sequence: TGTGCCAGCAGTTACTCTCCACAGGGAAACTACGAGCAGTACTTC.

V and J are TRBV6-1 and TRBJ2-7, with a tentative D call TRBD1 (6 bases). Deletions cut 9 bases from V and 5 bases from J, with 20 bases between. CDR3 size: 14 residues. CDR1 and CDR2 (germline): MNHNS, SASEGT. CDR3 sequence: CASRRGTLIDEQYF. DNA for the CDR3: TGTGCCAGTCGGCGAGGGACACTTATCGACGAGCAGTACTTC.

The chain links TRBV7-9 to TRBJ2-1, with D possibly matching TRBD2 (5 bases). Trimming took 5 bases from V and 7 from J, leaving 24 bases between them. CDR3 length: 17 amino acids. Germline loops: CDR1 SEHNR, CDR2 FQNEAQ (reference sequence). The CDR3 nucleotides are TGTGCCAGCAGCACGAAGCCGACTCCGGGGAGTGGGAATGAGCAGTTCTTC. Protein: CASSTKPTPGSGNEQFF.

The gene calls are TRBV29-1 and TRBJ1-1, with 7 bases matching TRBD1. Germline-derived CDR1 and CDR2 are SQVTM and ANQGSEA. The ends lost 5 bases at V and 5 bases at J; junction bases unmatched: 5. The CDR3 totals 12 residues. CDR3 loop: CSVLRGKTEAFF. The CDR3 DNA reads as TGCAGCGTTCTCAGGGGGAAAACTGAAGCTTTCTTT.

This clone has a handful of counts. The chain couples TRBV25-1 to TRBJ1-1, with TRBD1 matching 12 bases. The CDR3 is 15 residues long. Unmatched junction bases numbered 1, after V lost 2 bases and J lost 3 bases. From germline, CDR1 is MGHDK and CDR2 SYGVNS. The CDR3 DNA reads TGTGCCAGCAGTGAAGGGACAGGGGGCTACACTGAAGCTTTCTTT. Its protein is CASSEGTGGYTEAFF.

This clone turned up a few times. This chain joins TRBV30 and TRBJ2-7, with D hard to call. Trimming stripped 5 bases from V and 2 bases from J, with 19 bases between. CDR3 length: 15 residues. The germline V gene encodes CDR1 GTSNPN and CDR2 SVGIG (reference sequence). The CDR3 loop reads CAWDNQYRGTYEQYF. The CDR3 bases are TGTGCCTGGGATAACCAGTATCGTGGCACCTACGAGCAGTACTTC.

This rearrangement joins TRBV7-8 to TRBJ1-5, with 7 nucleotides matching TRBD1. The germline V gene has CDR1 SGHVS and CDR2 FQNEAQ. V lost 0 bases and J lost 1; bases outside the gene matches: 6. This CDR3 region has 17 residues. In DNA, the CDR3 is TGTGCCAGCAGCTTAGCCACAGGGGTGGACAGCAATCAGCCCCAGCATTTT. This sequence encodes CASSLATGVDSNQPQHF.

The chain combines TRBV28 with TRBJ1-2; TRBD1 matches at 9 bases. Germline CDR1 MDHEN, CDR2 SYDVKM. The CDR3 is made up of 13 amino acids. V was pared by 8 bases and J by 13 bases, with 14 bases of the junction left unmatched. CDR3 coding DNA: TGTGCCAGCTCTCGATTCCACAGGGGGCACGTCACCTTC. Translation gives CASSRFHRGHVTF.

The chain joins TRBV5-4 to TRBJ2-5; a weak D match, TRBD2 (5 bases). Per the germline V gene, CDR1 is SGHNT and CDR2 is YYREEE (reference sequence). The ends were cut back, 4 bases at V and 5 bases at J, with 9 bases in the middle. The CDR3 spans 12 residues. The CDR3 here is CASSPPGETQYF. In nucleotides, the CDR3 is TGTGCCAGCAGCCCTCCGGGGGAGACCCAGTACTTC.

The CDR3 DNA reads TGTGCCAGCAGCTCCGGGACTAGCAAGTTCTTC. It encodes CASSSGTSKFF. The V and J genes are TRBV7-9 and TRBJ2-1; 9 nucleotides line up with TRBD2. Germline-derived CDR1 and CDR2 are SEHNR and FQNEAQ (reference sequence). J was trimmed by 14 bases and V by 4 bases; bases with no gene match: 3. The CDR3 covers 11 residues.